A selection of T cell receptor beta chains follows, all from one sample in a study of blood T cell repertoires in COVID-19. Profiled with immunoSEQ multiplex PCR; TCRdb holds only in-frame clones, not every one. The data show under 250,000 clones, with 85% to 95% seen just once and 0.8% to 0.95% held by the top ten. What was sequenced was peripheral blood. All receptors derive from a man aged 30 to 45 with COVID-19, enrolled during active disease. Each CDR3 is given with its conserved first and last residue. The order of the fields is D gene, V gene, J gene, clone size, CDR3 protein, CDR3 DNA. D genes are given only for firm matches. A clone size is listed for some rows: how often the clone was seen (once, few, many), or a class if it is expanded.

d_call: TRBD2; v_call: TRBV11-1; j_call: TRBJ2-1; clone_size: -; cdr3_aa: CASSPYGLAGYNEQFF; cdr3_nt: TGTGCCAGCAGCCCTTACGGGCTAGCGGGTTACAATGAGCAGTTCTTC
d_call: TRBD1; v_call: TRBV30; j_call: TRBJ1-4; clone_size: -; cdr3_aa: CAWSTGQVNEKLFF; cdr3_nt: TGTGCCTGGAGCACGGGACAGGTTAATGAAAAACTGTTTTTT
d_call: -; v_call: TRBV6-5; j_call: TRBJ1-6; clone_size: -; cdr3_aa: CASTYGGDNSPLHF; cdr3_nt: TGTGCCAGCACTTATGGGGGGGATAATTCACCCCTCCACTTT
d_call: -; v_call: TRBV25-1; j_call: TRBJ1-2; clone_size: -; cdr3_aa: CASSDTGTRSGYTF; cdr3_nt: TGTGCCAGCAGTGACACAGGGACAAGGAGTGGCTACACCTTC
d_call: -; v_call: TRBV3-1/TRBV3-2; j_call: TRBJ2-2; clone_size: -; cdr3_aa: CASSQAQGSAGELFF; cdr3_nt: TGTGCCAGCAGCCAGGCACAGGGCAGTGCCGGGGAGCTGTTTTTT
d_call: -; v_call: TRBV5-1; j_call: TRBJ2-1; clone_size: -; cdr3_aa: CASSFVNEQFF; cdr3_nt: TGCGCCAGCAGCTTCGTTAATGAGCAGTTCTTC
d_call: -; v_call: TRBV10-3; j_call: TRBJ1-1; clone_size: -; cdr3_aa: CATGGETNTEAFF; cdr3_nt: TGTGCCACCGGAGGGGAGACGAACACTGAAGCTTTCTTT
d_call: TRBD1; v_call: TRBV6-5; j_call: TRBJ1-2; clone_size: once; cdr3_aa: CASSYSGTGGFGYTF; cdr3_nt: TGTGCCAGCAGTTACTCCGGGACAGGGGGCTTTGGCTACACCTTC
d_call: -; v_call: TRBV7-9; j_call: TRBJ1-4; clone_size: -; cdr3_aa: CASSLGLGQSNEKLFF; cdr3_nt: TGTGCCAGCAGCTTAGGCCTGGGCCAGTCTAATGAAAAACTGTTTTTT
d_call: -; v_call: TRBV9; j_call: TRBJ1-2; clone_size: -; cdr3_aa: CASSVAGANYGYTF; cdr3_nt: TGTGCCAGCAGCGTAGCAGGGGCCAACTATGGCTACACCTTC
d_call: TRBD2; v_call: TRBV11-3; j_call: TRBJ2-3; clone_size: once; cdr3_aa: CASSLDPPGLGRTDTQYF; cdr3_nt: TGTGCCAGCAGCTTAGATCCTCCGGGACTAGGTCGCACAGATACGCAGTATTTT
d_call: TRBD1; v_call: TRBV4-1; j_call: TRBJ2-7; clone_size: -; cdr3_aa: CASSQRTGGHTSYEQYF; cdr3_nt: TGCGCCAGCAGCCAACGGACAGGGGGCCACACCTCCTACGAGCAGTACTTC
d_call: -; v_call: TRBV6-5; j_call: TRBJ2-3; clone_size: -; cdr3_aa: CASSYSYRVQADTQYF; cdr3_nt: TGTGCCAGCAGTTACTCTTATCGGGTTCAAGCAGATACGCAGTATTTT
d_call: TRBD1; v_call: TRBV27; j_call: TRBJ1-6; clone_size: -; cdr3_aa: CASSLRSGQGNSPLHF; cdr3_nt: TGTGCCAGCAGTTTAAGATCAGGACAGGGAAATTCACCCCTCCACTTT
d_call: -; v_call: TRBV6-5; j_call: TRBJ2-3; clone_size: -; cdr3_aa: CASTGDTDTQYF; cdr3_nt: TGTGCCAGCACAGGCGACACAGATACGCAGTATTTT
d_call: TRBD1; v_call: TRBV27; j_call: TRBJ2-2; clone_size: -; cdr3_aa: CASSTSRGQGNSYTGELFF; cdr3_nt: TGTGCCAGCAGTACAAGTAGGGGACAGGGCAACTCCTACACCGGGGAGCTGTTTTTT
d_call: -; v_call: TRBV2; j_call: TRBJ2-1; clone_size: -; cdr3_aa: CATTDRPDNEQFF; cdr3_nt: TGTGCCACCACAGACAGGCCTGACAATGAGCAGTTCTTC
d_call: TRBD2; v_call: TRBV7-6; j_call: TRBJ2-1; clone_size: -; cdr3_aa: CASSLGVGGTNNEQFF; cdr3_nt: TGTGCCAGCAGCTTAGGTGTCGGGGGGACTAACAATGAGCAGTTCTTC
d_call: -; v_call: TRBV19; j_call: TRBJ1-1; clone_size: once; cdr3_aa: CASTVRFGQANTEAFF; cdr3_nt: TGTGCCAGTACTGTTCGGTTTGGTCAAGCGAACACTGAAGCTTTCTTT
d_call: TRBD1; v_call: TRBV29-1; j_call: TRBJ2-5; clone_size: -; cdr3_aa: CSADRGTGEETQYF; cdr3_nt: TGCAGCGCCGATAGGGGGACAGGGGAAGAGACCCAGTACTTC
d_call: TRBD2; v_call: TRBV7-9; j_call: TRBJ2-5; clone_size: -; cdr3_aa: CASSPRGLAGSETQYF; cdr3_nt: TGTGCCAGCAGCCCTAGGGGACTAGCGGGGTCAGAGACCCAGTACTTC
d_call: -; v_call: TRBV5-1; j_call: TRBJ1-2; clone_size: -; cdr3_aa: CASSPGRGYYGYTF; cdr3_nt: TGCGCCAGCAGCCCGGGTCGGGGTTACTATGGCTACACCTTC
d_call: TRBD2; v_call: TRBV5-1; j_call: TRBJ2-1; clone_size: -; cdr3_aa: CASSEGLAGTYNEQFF; cdr3_nt: TGCGCCAGCAGCGAAGGACTAGCGGGGACCTACAATGAGCAGTTCTTC
d_call: -; v_call: TRBV27; j_call: TRBJ2-2; clone_size: -; cdr3_aa: CASSTLTTVTGGELFF; cdr3_nt: TGTGCCAGCAGTACACTAACGACAGTGACTGGCGGGGAGCTGTTTTTT
d_call: -; v_call: TRBV6-1; j_call: TRBJ1-5; clone_size: -; cdr3_aa: CASSEAPQGKASQPQHF; cdr3_nt: TGTGCCAGCAGTGAAGCGCCTCAGGGGAAGGCTTCTCAGCCCCAGCATTTT
d_call: -; v_call: TRBV18; j_call: TRBJ1-1; clone_size: -; cdr3_aa: CASSPQSRAFF; cdr3_nt: TGTGCCAGCTCACCGCAATCCCGGGCTTTCTTT
d_call: -; v_call: TRBV11-2; j_call: TRBJ1-2; clone_size: -; cdr3_aa: CASSTIGQSSHTF; cdr3_nt: TGTGCCAGCAGCACCATCGGACAGTCCAGTCACACCTTC
d_call: TRBD2; v_call: TRBV7-6; j_call: TRBJ2-5; clone_size: -; cdr3_aa: CASSLAGSGGPPTGTQYF; cdr3_nt: TGTGCCAGCAGCTTAGCAGGAAGCGGGGGCCCACCTACGGGGACCCAGTACTTC
d_call: TRBD1; v_call: TRBV5-4; j_call: TRBJ2-3; clone_size: -; cdr3_aa: CASSLPRTGVTDTQYF; cdr3_nt: TGTGCCAGCAGCCTACCCCGGACAGGAGTCACAGATACGCAGTATTTT
d_call: TRBD1; v_call: TRBV18; j_call: TRBJ1-6; clone_size: -; cdr3_aa: CASSPRTPWTGGNSPLHF; cdr3_nt: TGTGCCAGCTCACCCCGAACTCCCTGGACAGGGGGTAATTCACCCCTCCACTTT
d_call: TRBD2; v_call: TRBV7-3; j_call: TRBJ2-2; clone_size: -; cdr3_aa: CASSLAGGTTGELFF; cdr3_nt: TGTGCCAGCAGCTTAGCGGGGGGGACCACCGGGGAGCTGTTTTTT
d_call: -; v_call: TRBV12-3/TRBV12-4; j_call: TRBJ2-5; clone_size: -; cdr3_aa: CASSRGIQETQYF; cdr3_nt: TGTGCCAGCAGTCGCGGGATCCAAGAGACCCAGTACTTC
d_call: -; v_call: TRBV10-1; j_call: TRBJ1-3; clone_size: -; cdr3_aa: CASSDRTANSGNTIYF; cdr3_nt: TGCGCCAGCAGTGACCGGACAGCGAACTCTGGAAACACCATATATTTT
d_call: TRBD1; v_call: TRBV19; j_call: TRBJ1-2; clone_size: -; cdr3_aa: CASSTTGGDGYTF; cdr3_nt: TGTGCCAGTAGTACTACAGGGGGAGACGGCTACACCTTC
d_call: -; v_call: TRBV7-3; j_call: TRBJ1-5; clone_size: -; cdr3_aa: CASSLSSNQPQHF; cdr3_nt: TGTGCCAGCAGCTTATCCTCCAATCAGCCCCAGCATTTT
d_call: -; v_call: TRBV6-2/TRBV6-3; j_call: TRBJ1-1; clone_size: -; cdr3_aa: CASSYSNGVLDTEAFF; cdr3_nt: TGTGCCAGCAGTTACTCGAACGGGGTTTTGGACACTGAAGCTTTCTTT
d_call: TRBD1; v_call: TRBV18; j_call: TRBJ2-2; clone_size: -; cdr3_aa: CASSRTGRNTGELFF; cdr3_nt: TGTGCCAGCTCACGGACAGGGAGGAACACCGGGGAGCTGTTTTTT
d_call: -; v_call: TRBV10-2; j_call: TRBJ2-3; clone_size: -; cdr3_aa: CASRGSGSPADTQYF; cdr3_nt: TGCGCCAGCAGGGGGAGTGGGAGCCCGGCAGATACGCAGTATTTT
d_call: -; v_call: TRBV5-1; j_call: TRBJ1-6; clone_size: -; cdr3_aa: CASSLNREGASPLHF; cdr3_nt: TGCGCCAGCAGCCTGAACAGGGAAGGAGCTTCACCCCTCCACTTT
d_call: -; v_call: TRBV12-3/TRBV12-4; j_call: TRBJ1-2; clone_size: -; cdr3_aa: CASSFEQGGYTF; cdr3_nt: TGTGCCAGCAGTTTCGAGCAGGGTGGCTACACCTTC
d_call: TRBD2; v_call: TRBV4-1; j_call: TRBJ2-5; clone_size: -; cdr3_aa: CASSQSGGLETQYF; cdr3_nt: TGCGCCAGCAGCCAAAGCGGGGGGCTGGAGACCCAGTACTTC
d_call: -; v_call: TRBV10-1; j_call: TRBJ2-5; clone_size: -; cdr3_aa: CASSDGQGEETQYF; cdr3_nt: TGCGCCAGCAGTGATGGTCAGGGCGAGGAGACCCAGTACTTC
d_call: -; v_call: TRBV18; j_call: TRBJ2-1; clone_size: -; cdr3_aa: CASSPPSGQITSVEQFF; cdr3_nt: TGTGCCAGCTCACCACCGTCGGGACAAATCACTAGTGTTGAGCAGTTCTTC
d_call: -; v_call: TRBV15; j_call: TRBJ2-3; clone_size: -; cdr3_aa: CATAGNRRTDTQYF; cdr3_nt: TGTGCCACTGCAGGTAACCGCCGCACAGATACGCAGTATTTT
d_call: -; v_call: TRBV27; j_call: TRBJ2-1; clone_size: -; cdr3_aa: CASSSPGDSAYNEQFF; cdr3_nt: TGTGCCAGCAGTTCCCCCGGTGACAGCGCCTACAATGAGCAGTTCTTC
d_call: -; v_call: TRBV5-6; j_call: TRBJ1-1; clone_size: -; cdr3_aa: CASSFGFPGNTEAFF; cdr3_nt: TGTGCCAGCAGCTTTGGCTTTCCGGGGAACACTGAAGCTTTCTTT
d_call: -; v_call: TRBV5-1; j_call: TRBJ2-5; clone_size: -; cdr3_aa: CASSLAGQRGETQYF; cdr3_nt: TGCGCCAGCAGCTTGGCCGGCCAAAGGGGGGAGACCCAGTACTTC
d_call: TRBD1; v_call: TRBV9; j_call: TRBJ1-2; clone_size: -; cdr3_aa: CASSVDPGTGRYGYTF; cdr3_nt: TGTGCCAGCAGCGTAGATCCCGGGACAGGGCGTTATGGCTACACCTTC
d_call: TRBD1; v_call: TRBV7-9; j_call: TRBJ1-3; clone_size: -; cdr3_aa: CASSLSDRAGNTIYF; cdr3_nt: TGTGCCAGCAGCTTATCCGACAGGGCCGGAAACACCATATATTTT
d_call: -; v_call: TRBV7-9; j_call: TRBJ1-4; clone_size: -; cdr3_aa: CASSFSRDRFAEKLFF; cdr3_nt: TGTGCCAGCAGCTTTTCTAGAGACAGGTTTGCTGAAAAACTGTTTTTT
d_call: TRBD1; v_call: TRBV13; j_call: TRBJ1-5; clone_size: -; cdr3_aa: CASSSGGTGRGQPQHF; cdr3_nt: TGTGCCAGCAGCTCAGGGGGGACAGGAAGAGGCCAGCCCCAGCATTTT
d_call: -; v_call: TRBV7-9; j_call: TRBJ2-5; clone_size: -; cdr3_aa: CASSSTRTREETQYF; cdr3_nt: TGTGCCAGCAGCTCAACCCGGACCAGGGAAGAGACCCAGTACTTC
d_call: -; v_call: TRBV4-1; j_call: TRBJ1-2; clone_size: -; cdr3_aa: CASSQVQHNYGYTF; cdr3_nt: TGCGCCAGCAGCCAAGTACAACATAACTATGGCTACACCTTC